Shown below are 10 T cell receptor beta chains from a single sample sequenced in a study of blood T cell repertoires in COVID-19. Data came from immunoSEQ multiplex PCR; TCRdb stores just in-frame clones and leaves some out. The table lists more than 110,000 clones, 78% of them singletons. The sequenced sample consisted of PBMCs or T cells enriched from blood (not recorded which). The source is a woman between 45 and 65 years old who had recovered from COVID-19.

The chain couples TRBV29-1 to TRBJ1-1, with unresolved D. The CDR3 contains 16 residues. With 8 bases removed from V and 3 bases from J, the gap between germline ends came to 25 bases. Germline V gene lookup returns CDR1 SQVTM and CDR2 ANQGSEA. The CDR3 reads CSFADPGHGADTEAFF. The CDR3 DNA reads TGCAGCTTTGCAGATCCGGGCCATGGAGCGGACACTGAAGCTTTCTTT.

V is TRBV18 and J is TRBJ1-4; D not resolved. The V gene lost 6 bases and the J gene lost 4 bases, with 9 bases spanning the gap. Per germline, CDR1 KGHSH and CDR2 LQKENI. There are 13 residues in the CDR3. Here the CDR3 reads CASSLGSNEKLFF. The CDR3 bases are TGTGCCAGCTCCCTGGGGAGTAATGAAAAACTGTTTTTT.

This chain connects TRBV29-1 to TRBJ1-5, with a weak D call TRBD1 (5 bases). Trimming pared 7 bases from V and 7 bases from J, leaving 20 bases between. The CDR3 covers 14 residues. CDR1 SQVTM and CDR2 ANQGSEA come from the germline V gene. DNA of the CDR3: TGCAGCGCCGTCCTCAATACGGGGGACCAGCCCCAGCATTTT. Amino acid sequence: CSAVLNTGDQPQHF.

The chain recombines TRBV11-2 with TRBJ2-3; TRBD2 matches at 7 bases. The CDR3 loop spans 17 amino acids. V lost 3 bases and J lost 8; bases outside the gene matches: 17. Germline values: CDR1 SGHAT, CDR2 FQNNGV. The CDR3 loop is CASSFERTRLVLGTQYF. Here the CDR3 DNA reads TGTGCCAGCAGCTTCGAGAGGACTAGGCTGGTTTTAGGTACGCAGTATTTT.

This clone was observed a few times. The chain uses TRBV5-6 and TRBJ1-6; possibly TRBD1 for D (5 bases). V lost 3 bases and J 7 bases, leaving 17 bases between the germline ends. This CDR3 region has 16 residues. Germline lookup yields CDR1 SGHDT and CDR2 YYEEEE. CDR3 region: CASSSDTAPQNSPLHF. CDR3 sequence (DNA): TGTGCCAGCAGCTCGGACACGGCCCCGCAAAATTCACCCCTCCACTTT.

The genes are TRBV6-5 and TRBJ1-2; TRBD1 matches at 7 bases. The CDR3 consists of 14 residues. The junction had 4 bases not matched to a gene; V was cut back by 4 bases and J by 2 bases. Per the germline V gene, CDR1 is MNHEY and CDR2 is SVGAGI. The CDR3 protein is CASSLGRGNYGYTF. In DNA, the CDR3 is TGTGCCAGCAGTTTGGGCAGGGGGAACTATGGCTACACCTTC.

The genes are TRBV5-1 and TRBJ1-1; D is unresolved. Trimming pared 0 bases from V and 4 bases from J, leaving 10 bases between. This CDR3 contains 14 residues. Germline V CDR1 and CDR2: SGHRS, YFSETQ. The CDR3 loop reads CASSLDSSGTEAFF. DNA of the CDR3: TGCGCCAGCAGCTTGGACAGTTCAGGCACTGAAGCTTTCTTT.

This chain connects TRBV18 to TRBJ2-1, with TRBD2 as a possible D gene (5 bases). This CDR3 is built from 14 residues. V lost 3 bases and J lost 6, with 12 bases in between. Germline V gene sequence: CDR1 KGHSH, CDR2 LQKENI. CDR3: CASSPQGAGNEQFF. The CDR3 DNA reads TGTGCCAGCTCACCCCAAGGCGCGGGCAATGAGCAGTTCTTC.

The CDR3 DNA reads TGTGCCTGGAGCCCCTTTTCCGGAGGCACAGATACGCAGTATTTT. It encodes CAWSPFSGGTDTQYF. This chain links TRBV30 with TRBJ2-3; no clear D. Germline-derived CDR1 and CDR2 are GTSNPN and SVGIG (reference sequence). The ends were cut back, 3 bases at V and 1 base at J, with 14 bases in the middle. The CDR3 runs 15 residues.

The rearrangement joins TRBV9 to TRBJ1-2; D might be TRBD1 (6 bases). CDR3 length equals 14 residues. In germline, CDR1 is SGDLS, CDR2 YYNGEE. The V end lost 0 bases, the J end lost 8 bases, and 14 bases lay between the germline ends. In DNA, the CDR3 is TGTGCCAGCAGCGTAGAGGGACAAGTTCAAGGCTACACCTTC. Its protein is CASSVEGQVQGYTF.